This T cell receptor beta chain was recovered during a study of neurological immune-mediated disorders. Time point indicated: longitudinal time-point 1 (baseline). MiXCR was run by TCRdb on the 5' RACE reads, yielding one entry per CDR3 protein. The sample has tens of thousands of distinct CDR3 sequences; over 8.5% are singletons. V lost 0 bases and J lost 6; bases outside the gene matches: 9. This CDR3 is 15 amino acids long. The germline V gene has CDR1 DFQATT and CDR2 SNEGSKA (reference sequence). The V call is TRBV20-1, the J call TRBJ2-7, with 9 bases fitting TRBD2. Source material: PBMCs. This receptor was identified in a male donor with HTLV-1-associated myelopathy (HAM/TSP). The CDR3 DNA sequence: TGCAGTGCTAGAGATCCTAGCGGGAACCCTAGCGAGCAGTACTTC. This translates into CSARDPSGNPSEQYF.